These 26 T cell receptor beta chains were sequenced from one sample in a study of blood T cell repertoires in COVID-19. Sequencing was performed with immunoSEQ multiplex PCR; in TCRdb, only in-frame clones are kept and a portion is missing. The sample consists of over 400,000 clones, roughly 88% of them appearing once. The specimen was peripheral blood. These receptors originate from a human donor in a cohort sampled during active COVID-19.

The CDR3 sequence is CAWSPNRGLAFF. CDR3 nucleotide sequence: TGTGCCTGGAGTCCAAACAGGGGGCTCGCTTTCTTT. V is TRBV30 and J is TRBJ1-1; TRBD1 matches at 9 bases. The junction had 6 bases not matched to a gene; V was cut back by 2 bases and J by 11 bases. The CDR3 is 12 residues long. In germline, CDR1 is GTSNPN, CDR2 SVGIG (reference sequence).

The rearrangement joins TRBV28 to TRBJ1-5, with D possibly being TRBD1 (5 bases). V dropped 2 bases and J dropped 4 bases, with 21 bases sitting between them. Germline V gene lookup returns CDR1 MDHEN and CDR2 SYDVKM. The CDR3 runs to 18 residues. CDR3 in DNA: TGTGCCAGCAGTTTACGGGTCCCCGGAGGGGTGGGGAATCAGCCCCAGCATTTT. Translating gives CASSLRVPGGVGNQPQHF. Drawing the rest from reference TRBV28 and TRBJ1-5, the complete variable domain is DVKVTQSSRYLVKRTGEKVFLECVQDMDHENMFWYRQDPGLGLRLIYFSYDVKMKEKGDIPEGYSVSREKKERFSLILESASTNQTSMYLCASSLRVPGGVGNQPQHFGDGTRLSIL.

This clone has only one observation. Other DNA sequences from this sample encode an identical CDR3 as well. This chain links TRBV20-1 with TRBJ2-1; weak D call: TRBD2 (5 bases). Germline CDR1 DFQATT, CDR2 SNEGSKA (reference sequence). This CDR3 comprises 11 residues. Trimming took 6 bases from V and 6 from J, leaving 9 bases between them. The CDR3 loop is CSAELGNEQFF. The CDR3 bases are TGCAGTGCCGAACTAGGCAATGAGCAGTTCTTC.

This chain uses TRBV7-9 with TRBJ1-4; D is unresolved. The CDR3 is made up of 14 amino acids. Trimming pared 4 bases from V and 5 bases from J, leaving 11 bases between. Germline lookup yields CDR1 SEHNR and CDR2 FQNEAQ (reference sequence). The CDR3 sequence is CASSYHGSNEKLFF. The CDR3 bases are TGTGCCAGCAGCTACCACGGTTCCAATGAAAAACTGTTTTTT.

V usage is TRBV21-1 and J usage is TRBJ2-5; no check of the table's D call, TRBD1, against the DNA was made. TRBV21-1 is shown as a pseudogene. CDR3 length equals 16 residues. In DNA form, the CDR3 reads TGTGCCAGCAGCAAAGGCTGGGGACAGGGGAGGGAGACCCAGTACTTC. Encoded protein: CASSKGWGQGRETQYF.

The table lists this clone with a count of one. The V and J genes are TRBV5-1 and TRBJ1-1; D not resolved. Per germline, CDR1 SGHRS and CDR2 YFSETQ. V was shortened by 0 bases and J by 3 bases, with 9 bases between the two germline ends. The CDR3 runs 14 residues. The CDR3 bases are TGCGCCAGCAGCTTGGACGCCACTTACACTGAAGCTTTCTTT. Translating gives CASSLDATYTEAFF.

This rearrangement joins TRBV2 to TRBJ1-1; D is ambiguous. This CDR3 spans 13 amino acids. Trimming removed 8 bases from V and 4 bases from J, with 14 bases in between. Germline values: CDR1 SNHLY, CDR2 FYNNEI. The CDR3 coding sequence is TGTGCCAGCGATAGACGGGTGGGCACTGAAGCTTTCTTT. Protein sequence: CASDRRVGTEAFF.

This clone was observed a few times. In the same sample, other DNA sequences code for this CDR3. The CDR3 is CASSRGSGNTIYF. The DNA of the CDR3 is TGTGCCAGCTCTCGGGGGAGTGGAAACACCATATATTTT. J is TRBJ1-3 and V is TRBV9, with TRBD1 as a possible D gene (5 bases). Trimming pared 7 bases from V and 3 bases from J, leaving 11 bases between. From germline, CDR1 is SGDLS and CDR2 YYNGEE. This CDR3 is 13 amino acids long. Full variable domain (rest looked up from reference TRBV9 and TRBJ1-3): DSGVTQTPKHLITATGQRVTLRCSPRSGDLSVYWYQQSLDQGLQFLIQYYNGEERAKGNILERFSAQQFPDLHSELNLSSLELGDSALYFCASSRGSGNTIYFGEGSWLTVV.

This chain links TRBV19 with TRBJ1-1, with D tentatively TRBD1 (6 bases). V shed 5 bases and J shed 11 bases, with 18 bases lying between them. Germline V gene sequence: CDR1 LNHDA, CDR2 SQIVND (reference sequence). This CDR3 region has 13 residues. CDR3 in DNA: TGTGCCAGTAGTGCCGGGACACCTGGGACGGCTTTCTTT. It encodes CASSAGTPGTAFF.

J is TRBJ1-1 and V is TRBV6-5, with 11 bases aligning to TRBD1. Trimming cost V 6 bases and J 4 bases; bases outside gene matches: 4. The V gene's germline CDR1 is MNHEY and CDR2 SVGAGI. The CDR3 is made up of 14 amino acids. The CDR3 loop is CASRTGTGGTEAFF. The CDR3 bases are TGTGCCAGCAGGACCGGGACAGGGGGCACTGAAGCTTTCTTT.

V usage is TRBV29-1 and J usage is TRBJ1-1; 7 nucleotides line up with TRBD1. This CDR3 region has 14 residues. The V segment lost 3 bases and the J segment 1 base; nucleotides outside the gene matches: 5. Germline CDR1 reads SQVTM; CDR2 reads ANQGSEA. Written as DNA, the CDR3 is TGCAGCGTTGAGAAGGGACAGAAGAACACTGAAGCTTTCTTT. Its protein product is CSVEKGQKNTEAFF.

The chain joins TRBV24-1 to TRBJ2-7, with D maybe TRBD1 (6 bases). The CDR3 is 16 residues long. The germline CDR1 and CDR2 sequences are KGHDR and SFDVKD. V gave up 5 bases and J gave up 3 bases, with 19 bases separating them. The CDR3, as DNA: TGTGCCACCAGTGTCAGGACAGCTTACTCCATCTACGAGCAGTACTTC. Protein: CATSVRTAYSIYEQYF.

The chain joins TRBV30 to TRBJ1-1; D is unclear. The CDR3 contains 12 residues. Per germline, CDR1 GTSNPN and CDR2 SVGIG (reference sequence). The CDR3 DNA sequence: TGTGTCCTCCGCAGAATTGAGGGTGAAGCTTTCTTT. Translation gives CVLRRIEGEAFF.

This clone was counted only a few times. This chain links TRBV6-7 with TRBJ2-1; tentative D call: TRBD2 (6 bases). TRBV6-7 is known as an ORF, though its function is uncertain. V was trimmed by 6 bases and J by 3 bases, leaving 12 bases between them. This CDR3 comprises 14 residues. The CDR3 DNA follows: TGTGCCAGCAGGGAGGGTCCGGACTACAATGAGCAGTTCTTC. This translates into CASREGPDYNEQFF.

The chain carries TRBV18 and TRBJ1-2; 7 bases match TRBD1. The CDR3 contains 17 residues. With V trimmed by 3 bases and J by 7 bases, 17 bases remained unmatched. CDR1 is KGHSH, CDR2 LQKENI, per germline. This CDR3 reads CASSPVRGGEGLGGYTF. CDR3 nucleotides: TGTGCCAGCTCACCTGTACGAGGGGGCGAAGGATTAGGTGGCTACACCTTC. Complete variable domain (other parts from reference TRBV18 and TRBJ1-2): NAGVMQNPRHLVRRRGQEARLRCSPMKGHSHVYWYRQLPEEGLKFMVYLQKENIIDESGMPKERFSAEFPKEGPSILRIQQVVRGDSAAYFCASSPVRGGEGLGGYTFGSGTRLTVV.

This clone turned up a few times. The CDR3 DNA follows: TGTGCCAGCAGCCCTTTTCCCGGGACAGGGGAATACAATGAGCAGTTCTTC. Encoded protein: CASSPFPGTGEYNEQFF. This chain connects TRBV7-9 to TRBJ2-1, with 10 bases aligning to TRBD1. CDR3 length: 17 amino acids. V shed 5 bases, J shed 4 bases, and the junction held 11 bases outside the gene matches. Germline values: CDR1 SEHNR, CDR2 FQNEAQ (reference sequence). Together with reference TRBV7-9 and TRBJ2-1, the CDR3 gives the full variable domain: DTGVSQNPRHKITKRGQNVTFRCDPISEHNRLYWYRQTLGQGPEFLTYFQNEAQLEKSRLLSDRFSAERPKGSFSTLEIQRTEQGDSAMYLCASSPFPGTGEYNEQFFGPGTRLTVL.

The chain uses TRBV3-1 (or the pseudogene TRBV3-2) and TRBJ1-6; unclear D gene. V lost 4 bases and J 6 bases, leaving 10 bases between the germline ends. CDR1 is LGHDT, CDR2 YNNKEL, per germline (reference sequence). The CDR3 sequence is 14 residues long. The CDR3: CASSLNSINSPLHF. The CDR3 DNA is TGTGCCAGCAGCCTCAATTCCATTAATTCACCCCTCCACTTT.

The chain links TRBV6-4 to TRBJ1-2; TRBD1 is a possible D gene (5 bases). The ends were cut back, 3 bases at V and 8 bases at J, with 19 bases in the middle. Looked up from germline, CDR1 is MRHNA and CDR2 is SNTAGT. CDR3 length equals 15 residues. CDR3 bases: TGTGCCAGCAGTGAATCAGTAGGGGCAGGGAAGGGCTACACCTTC. Translating gives CASSESVGAGKGYTF.

In this sample, this clone turned up a few times. The rearrangement uses TRBV4-2 and TRBJ2-1, with 8 positions matching TRBD2. Germline-derived CDR1 and CDR2 are LGHNA and YNFKEQ. V was pared by 3 bases and J by 0 bases, with 7 bases of the junction left unmatched. The CDR3 totals 17 residues. The CDR3 DNA reads as TGTGCCAGCAGCCATCAAGCAAGCGGGAGCTCCTACAATGAGCAGTTCTTC. Its translation is CASSHQASGSSYNEQFF.

This CDR3 is CASSSSQGGYGYTF. DNA of the CDR3: TGTGCCAGCAGTTCGTCCCAGGGAGGCTATGGCTACACCTTC. The J gene is TRBJ1-2, the V gene TRBV6-5; D may be TRBD1 (5 bases). Germline lookup yields CDR1 MNHEY and CDR2 SVGAGI. This CDR3 comprises 14 residues. Trimming took 4 bases from V and 4 from J, leaving 13 bases between them.

This rearrangement joins TRBV7-3 to TRBJ1-5, with TRBD1 as a possible D gene (5 bases). The CDR3 is 15 amino acids. CDR1 is SGHTA, CDR2 FQGTGA, per germline. Trimming removed 10 bases from V and 1 base from J, with 17 bases in between. The CDR3 spells CATRRTTQSNQPQHF. The CDR3, as DNA: TGTGCCACGAGAAGGACAACCCAAAGCAATCAGCCCCAGCATTTT.

The chain couples TRBV18 to TRBJ2-6; D is unresolved. This CDR3 has 15 residues. Germline lookup yields CDR1 KGHSH and CDR2 LQKENI. V shed 1 base and J shed 1 base, with 5 bases lying between them. The CDR3 protein is CASSPQRSGANVLTF. As DNA, the CDR3 is TGTGCCAGCTCACCACAGAGGTCTGGGGCCAACGTCCTGACTTTC.

The genes are TRBV19 and TRBJ1-5; TRBD1 matches at 7 bases. CDR3 length: 18 residues. After removal of 0 bases from V and 5 bases from J, the junction contained 13 bases not matched to a gene. The germline V gene has CDR1 LNHDA and CDR2 SQIVND (reference sequence). CDR3 residues: CASSIDRGWRGPDQPQHF. The CDR3 nucleotides read TGTGCCAGTAGTATAGATCGAGGTTGGAGGGGGCCGGATCAGCCCCAGCATTTT.

CDR3 nucleotide sequence: TGTGCCAGCAGCTTAGCTAGGGGTACTTCCTATGGCTACACCTTC. This sequence encodes CASSLARGTSYGYTF. The chain has TRBV7-2 and TRBJ1-2; a weak D match, TRBD1 (5 bases). This CDR3 contains 15 residues. The V and J ends lost 0 bases and 4 bases respectively, with 12 bases between them. Germline CDR1 and CDR2: SGHTA and FQGNSA.

The V gene is TRBV7-2, the J gene TRBJ2-3; TRBD2 aligns across 10 bases. Trimming cost V 3 bases and J 6 bases; bases outside gene matches: 6. The germline CDR1 and CDR2 sequences are SGHTA and FQGNSA. CDR3 size: 15 residues. CDR3 sequence: CASSFLASGSDTQYF. DNA of the CDR3: TGTGCCAGCAGCTTCTTGGCTAGCGGGAGTGATACGCAGTATTTT.

In DNA, the CDR3 is TGTGCCAGCACAGATGGGGCAGGAACCACTGAAGCTTTCTTT. Its translation: CASTDGAGTTEAFF. V and J are TRBV2 and TRBJ1-1, with D perhaps TRBD1 (5 bases). Looked up from germline, CDR1 is SNHLY and CDR2 is FYNNEI. The V and J ends lost 7 bases and 4 bases respectively, with 16 bases between them. The CDR3 covers 14 residues.